This TCR beta chain emerged from a study of control samples from healthy donors and cancer patients (dated by TCRdb to about 2020). The library was obtained by the immunoSEQ multiplex PCR assay. In TCRdb, the immuneACCESS table is reduced to in-frame sequences with V and J assigned. These tables do not hold every clone; where another copy was compared, an unresolved V gene accounts for under half, and the others remain unexplained. This sample is represented by some 130,000 clones; around 93% of them were singletons. The top ten clonotypes cover approximately 2% of the sample. As encoded in the germline V gene (reference sequence), CDR1 is LGHDT while CDR2 is YNNKEL. The CDR3 measures 19 amino acids from cysteine to phenylalanine. Of all the DNA, just the CDR3 is kept, 57 bases in frame from base 1. From V the trimming removes 0 bases and from J it removes 3 bases, while the gene matches leave 15 bases of the junction unaccounted for.

Comment on this clone: Its antigen target is currently unknown. Base-call qualities are not available, and no considerably larger clone is one nucleotide away.

What was sequenced was blood. The TCR comes from a woman aged 45-60 years in good health. The sequence is built from TRBV3-1 (or the pseudogene TRBV3-2) and TRBJ2-3, and 7 junctional nucleotides match TRBD1. At the DNA level, the sequence is TGTGCCAGCAGCCAAGAACGGGACAGCATTTCGGGCCGAACAGATACGCAGTATTTT. This gives the protein CASSQERDSISGRTDTQYF.